The 14 T cell receptor beta chains below come from one sample, sequenced in a study of T cells expressing NK-cell markers. Following a re-call of the 5' RACE reads, TCRdb has one entry per CDR3 protein and lacks DNA. This specimen shows thousands of distinct CDR3 sequences; the ten leading clones hold 50% to 75%. Input material: blood T cells: a sorted CD56 or NKG2C T cell subset, CD4+ or CD8+ T cells, or bulk PBMC T cells (not recorded which). The receptors shown here come from a man aged 18 to 29 in good health.

The CDR3 protein is CSAEAGREADTQYF. The chain uses TRBV20-1 and TRBJ2-3; TCRdb gives TRBD2 as the D gene, but with no DNA this cannot be confirmed. Germline values: CDR1 DFQATT, CDR2 SNEGSKA (reference sequence). The CDR3 length is 14 residues.

The chain uses TRBV6-4 and TRBJ2-3; TCRdb returns TRBD2, unconfirmable since there is no DNA. Germline assignment: CDR1 MRHNA and CDR2 SNTAGT. The CDR3 totals 15 residues. The CDR3 loop is CASKTGTSDTDTQYF.

The chain is built from TRBV4-2 and TRBJ2-7; with no DNA, the TCRdb D assignment of TRBD2 cannot be verified. The CDR3 covers 16 residues. The germline V gene has CDR1 LGHNA and CDR2 YNFKEQ. The CDR3: CASSQELEPPSYEQYF.

The V and J genes are TRBV6-5 and TRBJ2-3; the D call from TCRdb, TRBD2, cannot be confirmed without DNA. The CDR3 is 16 amino acids. Per germline, CDR1 MNHEY and CDR2 SVGAGI. The CDR3 is CASSYSGRVGTDTQYF.

The rearrangement joins TRBV6-2 or TRBV6-3 to TRBJ2-7; there is no DNA to check the TCRdb D call of TRBD1. Germline CDR1 MNHEY, CDR2 SVGEGT. The CDR3 runs to 15 residues. The CDR3 region is CASRPSGQGAGEQYF.

The chain employs TRBV28 and TRBJ2-2; with no DNA, the TCRdb D assignment of TRBD1 cannot be verified. Germline CDR1 and CDR2: MDHEN and SYDVKM. CDR3 length equals 13 residues. The CDR3 loop reads CASRDSISGELFF. Full variable domain (remainder filled in from reference TRBV28 and TRBJ2-2): DVKVTQSSRYLVKRTGEKVFLECVQDMDHENMFWYRQDPGLGLRLIYFSYDVKMKEKGDIPEGYSVSREKKERFSLILESASTNQTSMYLCASRDSISGELFFGEGSRLTVL.

V usage is TRBV5-1 and J usage is TRBJ2-5; TCRdb gives TRBD2 as the D gene, but with no DNA this cannot be confirmed. CDR1 SGHRS and CDR2 YFSETQ come from the germline V gene. CDR3 size: 15 residues. The CDR3 here is CASSLRGGSQETQYF.

V usage is TRBV6-1 and J usage is TRBJ2-3; lacking DNA, the TRBD2 call made by TCRdb goes unchecked. Germline V gives CDR1 MNHNS, CDR2 SASEGT. The CDR3 covers 14 residues. CDR3: CASRASGDTDTQYF.

The chain has TRBV6-1 and TRBJ1-6. This CDR3 has 14 amino acids. Germline V CDR1 and CDR2: MNHNS, SASEGT. The chain's CDR3 is CASSEAPTNSPLHF.

The chain employs TRBV6-2 or TRBV6-3 and TRBJ2-1; TCRdb selects TRBD2, and the lack of DNA leaves this call unchecked. The CDR3 is made up of 16 amino acids. CDR1 is MNHEY, CDR2 SVGEGT, per germline. The CDR3 loop is CASTETSGGPYNEQFF.

The chain employs TRBV2 and TRBJ2-3; TCRdb returns TRBD2, unconfirmable since there is no DNA. From germline, CDR1 is SNHLY and CDR2 FYNNEI. The CDR3 runs 14 residues. CDR3 in amino acids: CASCRIAGVNTQYF.

V usage is TRBV20-1 and J usage is TRBJ2-1; absent DNA, TCRdb's TRBD2 call cannot be checked. The CDR3 consists of 15 residues. Germline assignment: CDR1 DFQATT and CDR2 SNEGSKA (reference sequence). CDR3 sequence: CSAFLAESSYNEQFF.

This chain connects TRBV20-1 to TRBJ2-5; TCRdb's D call, TRBD2, is unchecked because there is no DNA. From germline, CDR1 is DFQATT and CDR2 SNEGSKA (reference sequence). The CDR3 spans 15 residues. The CDR3 here is CSARAGTSNYETQYF.

The rearrangement links TRBV7-4 to TRBJ1-4; TCRdb returns TRBD1, unconfirmable since there is no DNA. Germline CDR1 reads SGHVT; CDR2 reads SQSDAQ. This CDR3 has 16 residues. CDR3 sequence: CASSQRTTGVGEKLFF.